These 24 T cell receptor beta chains share one sample of origin, sequenced in a study of identical twins. Using its own MiXCR run on the 5' RACE reads, TCRdb lists one record per CDR3 protein. The sample has 750,000 to 950,000 distinct CDR3 sequences; over 9% are singletons. These data were likewise used in another study, on yellow fever vaccine responses in identical twins.

The sample consisted of PBMCs. These receptor sequences come from a woman younger than 30 in good health.

This clonotype was recorded a few times. As DNA, the CDR3 is TGCGCCAGCAGTTTCCCCTACGAGCAGTACGTC. This translates into CASSFPYEQYV. The genes are TRBV5-1 and TRBJ2-7, with D hard to call. Germline CDR1 is SGHRS and CDR2 is YFSETQ. Trimming cost V 5 bases and J 2 bases, with 5 bases left between them. This CDR3 is 11 amino acids long.

The chain carries TRBV20-1 and TRBJ2-3; 9 nucleotides line up with TRBD2. Losses at the gene ends were 4 bases for V and 0 bases for J; bases not matched to a gene: 8. Germline V gene lookup returns CDR1 DFQATT and CDR2 SNEGSKA (reference sequence). This CDR3 region has 16 residues. The CDR3 DNA reads TGCAGTGCTACCCAGCGGGGGGCCCTCAGCACAGATACGCAGTATTTT. Protein: CSATQRGALSTDTQYF.

This clonotype was found many times. The chain recombines TRBV5-1 with TRBJ2-1; 9 bases agree with TRBD1. Germline V lookup: CDR1 SGHRS, CDR2 YFSETQ. V lost 4 bases, J lost 0 bases, and 5 bases stayed unmatched. The CDR3 contains 16 residues. The CDR3 bases are TGCGCCAGCAGCCGGACAGGGGCCAGCTCCTACAATGAGCAGTTCTTC. Its translation is CASSRTGASSYNEQFF. Complete variable domain (other parts from reference TRBV5-1 and TRBJ2-1): KAGVTQTPRYLIKTRGQQVTLSCSPISGHRSVSWYQQTPGQGLQFLFEYFSETQRNKGNFPGRFSGRQFSNSRSEMNVSTLELGDSALYLCASSRTGASSYNEQFFGPGTRLTVL.

This rearrangement joins TRBV5-1 to TRBJ1-4; a possible D gene is TRBD1 (5 bases). Trimming left V 5 bases short and J 3 bases short, with 11 bases between. There are 14 residues in the CDR3. Germline-derived CDR1 and CDR2 are SGHRS and YFSETQ. The DNA for the CDR3 is TGCGCCAGCAGGGCCGGGGGACCTAATGAAAAACTGTTTTTT. This encodes CASRAGGPNEKLFF. Combining the CDR3 with reference TRBV5-1 and TRBJ1-4 gives the whole variable domain KAGVTQTPRYLIKTRGQQVTLSCSPISGHRSVSWYQQTPGQGLQFLFEYFSETQRNKGNFPGRFSGRQFSNSRSEMNVSTLELGDSALYLCASRAGGPNEKLFFGSGTQLSVL.

V is TRBV3-1 and J is TRBJ1-2; D uncertain. The germline V gene has CDR1 LGHDT and CDR2 YNNKEL (reference sequence). The CDR3 extends over 13 amino acids. V gave up 0 bases and J gave up 4 bases, with 6 bases separating them. The CDR3 nucleotides are TGTGCCAGCAGCCAAGAATCCGGCTATGGCTACACCTTC. Its translation: CASSQESGYGYTF.

This clonotype came up a few times. V and J are TRBV3-1 and TRBJ2-1; tentative D call: TRBD2 (5 bases). The CDR3 loop spans 15 amino acids. Germline loops: CDR1 LGHDT, CDR2 YNNKEL (reference sequence). V gave up 0 bases and J gave up 4 bases, with 10 bases separating them. CDR3 in DNA: TGTGCCAGCAGCCAAGATCAAACGGGATACAATGAGCAGTTCTTC. This translates into CASSQDQTGYNEQFF.

V gene TRBV11-3 combines with J gene TRBJ2-2, with 8 positions matching TRBD1. This CDR3 comprises 15 residues. Germline CDR1 and CDR2: SGHNT and YENEEA. The junction had 6 bases not matched to a gene; V was cut back by 5 bases and J by 4 bases. CDR3 nucleotides: TGTGCCAGCAGCAGAATGACAGGGGCCACCGGGGAGCTGTTTTTT. Protein product: CASSRMTGATGELFF.

CDR3 DNA sequence: TGTGCCAGCAACGAGGGCGCCTACGAGCAGTACGTC. As protein: CASNEGAYEQYV. The chain recombines TRBV2 with TRBJ2-7, with D perhaps TRBD2 (5 bases). Germline CDR1 reads SNHLY; CDR2 reads FYNNEI. This CDR3 has 12 residues. Trimming cost V 7 bases and J 2 bases, with 9 bases left between them.

This clonotype came up a few times. V usage is TRBV18 and J usage is TRBJ1-1; unclear D gene. The V end was cut by 4 bases, the J end by 7 bases, with 16 bases between. The CDR3 is 14 amino acids. Germline V CDR1 and CDR2: KGHSH, LQKENI. The CDR3 spells CASSQTVPWDEAFF. The CDR3 nucleotides read TGTGCCAGCTCACAAACGGTGCCCTGGGATGAAGCTTTCTTT.

This clonotype has just a few counts. This chain's CDR3 is CASSLLVGWAFF. In nucleotides, the CDR3 is TGTGCCAGCAGTTTATTAGTAGGGTGGGCTTTCTTT. The gene calls are TRBV27 and TRBJ1-1, with D unclear. Germline V gene data show CDR1 as MNHEY and CDR2 as SMNVEV (reference sequence). V shed 1 base and J shed 11 bases, with 11 bases lying between them. This CDR3 is 12 amino acids long.

The rearrangement joins TRBV12-3 or TRBV12-4 to TRBJ2-2, with D perhaps TRBD2 (6 bases). With 4 bases removed from V and 1 base from J, the gap between germline ends came to 10 bases. The CDR3 is 15 amino acids. CDR3 DNA: TGTGCCAGCAGTTATGGAGGGAAGAACACCGGGGAGCTGTTTTTT. It translates to CASSYGGKNTGELFF.

In its sample, this clonotype was seen a few times. The V and J genes are TRBV5-1 and TRBJ2-7, with 7 bases aligning to TRBD2. J gave up 1 base and V 7 bases, and 8 bases lay outside the gene matches. CDR1 is SGHRS and CDR2 is YFSETQ in the germline V gene. The CDR3 extends over 14 amino acids. CDR3 nucleotides: TGCGCCAGCGGGCCTGGGACTACATCCTACGAGCAGTACTTC. Translation: CASGPGTTSYEQYF.

About this clonotype: An end of the junction does not agree with germline; a read error may underlie this. The chain has TRBV3-1 and TRBJ2-1, with 9 nucleotides matching TRBD1. Looked up from germline, CDR1 is LGHDT and CDR2 is YNNKEL (reference sequence). The CDR3 sequence is 16 residues long. The CDR3 DNA sequence: TGTACCAGCACCGACCTGGGGACAGGGAGGAGGAATGAGCAGTTCTTC. It encodes CTSTDLGTGRRNEQFF.

Comment on this clonotype: The junction does not match germline at one end; this may be a read error. The chain employs TRBV20-1 and TRBJ2-3, with 11 bases aligning to TRBD2. Germline CDR1 is DFQATT and CDR2 is SNEGSKA (reference sequence). The CDR3 has 16 residues. The CDR3 spells CSARRLAGILSDMQYF. The CDR3 nucleotides read TGCAGTGCTAGGCGACTAGCGGGAATTTTGTCAGATATGCAGTATTTT.

This clonotype was picked up a small number of times. CDR3 sequence: CSASLRYEQYV. In nucleotides, the CDR3 is TGCAGTGCGAGCCTACGATACGAGCAGTACGTC. The chain employs TRBV20-1 and TRBJ2-7; D gene unclear. CDR3 length equals 11 residues. Trimming shortened V by 6 bases and J by 4 bases, and 10 bases separated the two germline ends. Germline V CDR1 and CDR2: DFQATT, SNEGSKA (reference sequence).

This clonotype was detected only a few times. The gene calls are TRBV11-2 and TRBJ2-7; D gene ambiguous. The ends were cut back, 1 base at V and 2 bases at J, with 9 bases in the middle. The length of the CDR3 is 14 residues. Germline V gives CDR1 SGHAT, CDR2 FQNNGV. CDR3 protein: CASSLGRSTYEQYF. CDR3 sequence (DNA): TGTGCCAGCAGCTTAGGGCGCTCAACCTACGAGCAGTACTTC.

Only a few counts were recorded for this clonotype. This chain connects TRBV6-5 to TRBJ2-1; 11 bases map to TRBD2. Germline-derived CDR1 and CDR2 are MNHEY and SVGAGI. The CDR3 spans 16 residues. J lost 9 bases, V lost 0 bases, and 7 bases had no gene match. The CDR3 here is CASSYSKVAGGGEQFF. The DNA of the CDR3 is TGTGCCAGCAGTTACTCGAAGGTAGCGGGGGGGGGTGAGCAGTTCTTC.

The gene calls are TRBV29-1 and TRBJ2-1, with D perhaps matching TRBD2 (5 bases). The CDR3 covers 15 residues. Looked up from germline, CDR1 is SQVTM and CDR2 is ANQGSEA. V lost 4 bases, J lost 8 bases, and 21 bases lay in between. CDR3 bases: TGCAGCGTTGGTAGTGTGACTAACATCCTGGATGAGCAGTTCTTC. Translation gives CSVGSVTNILDEQFF.

V and J are TRBV9 and TRBJ2-3; 14 bases map to TRBD2. Germline lookup yields CDR1 SGDLS and CDR2 YYNGEE. CDR3 length: 17 amino acids. The ends lost 5 bases at V and 2 bases at J; junction bases unmatched: 7. CDR3 DNA: TGTGCCAGCAGAGCCGGGACTAGCGGGAGAGACACAGATACGCAGTATTTT. It codes for CASRAGTSGRDTDTQYF.

A few counts support this clonotype. The CDR3 sequence: CASSSQYLEGLSAFF. The CDR3 DNA is TGTGCCAGCAGTTCCCAATACCTGGAGGGATTGTCAGCTTTCTTT. This chain links TRBV27 with TRBJ1-1; D call uncertain. Looked up from germline, CDR1 is MNHEY and CDR2 is SMNVEV (reference sequence). The CDR3 runs 15 residues. Trimming left V 4 bases short and J 10 bases short, with 22 bases between.

The rearrangement uses TRBV5-5 and TRBJ1-6; TRBD1 might be the D (6 bases). Germline loops: CDR1 SGHKS, CDR2 YYEKEE (reference sequence). Trimming took 4 bases from V and 7 from J, leaving 18 bases between them. The CDR3 is 16 amino acids. The CDR3 region is CASSVKGGTWNSPLHF. DNA of the CDR3: TGTGCCAGCAGCGTTAAGGGCGGGACATGGAATTCACCCCTCCACTTT. Full variable domain (remainder filled in from reference TRBV5-5 and TRBJ1-6): DAGVTQSPTHLIKTRGQQVTLRCSPISGHKSVSWYQQVLGQGPQFIFQYYEKEERGRGNFPDRFSARQFPNYSSELNVNALLLGDSALYLCASSVKGGTWNSPLHFGNGTRLTVT.

There are a few counts of this clonotype. The rearrangement joins TRBV5-5 to TRBJ2-2; possibly TRBD1 or TRBD2 for D (5 bases each). This CDR3 is built from 17 residues. Looked up from germline, CDR1 is SGHKS and CDR2 is YYEKEE (reference sequence). V lost 3 bases, J lost 2 bases, and 17 bases lay in between. The CDR3 region is CASSWDALGANTGELFF. The CDR3 bases are TGTGCCAGCAGCTGGGACGCACTCGGAGCTAACACCGGGGAGCTGTTTTTT.

This clonotype was observed many times. V gene TRBV5-1 combines with J gene TRBJ2-3; a weak D match, TRBD1 (5 bases). In germline, CDR1 is SGHRS, CDR2 YFSETQ. Trimming took 7 bases from V and 0 from J, leaving 15 bases between them. This CDR3 has 15 amino acids. Here the CDR3 DNA reads TGCGCCAGCGGCCGACAGTCACCTAGCACAGATACGCAGTATTTT. Encoded protein: CASGRQSPSTDTQYF.

This clonotype has at least ten counts. CDR3 nucleotide sequence: TGCGCCAGCAGCCCACCCGTGCTTCAGGGGACCGGGGAGCTGTTTTTT. Amino acids: CASSPPVLQGTGELFF. J is TRBJ2-2 and V is TRBV4-1; the D gene is possibly TRBD1 (6 bases). The V gene's germline CDR1 is MGHRA and CDR2 YSYEKL. The CDR3 is 16 residues long. Trimming took 4 bases from V and 5 from J, leaving 17 bases between them.